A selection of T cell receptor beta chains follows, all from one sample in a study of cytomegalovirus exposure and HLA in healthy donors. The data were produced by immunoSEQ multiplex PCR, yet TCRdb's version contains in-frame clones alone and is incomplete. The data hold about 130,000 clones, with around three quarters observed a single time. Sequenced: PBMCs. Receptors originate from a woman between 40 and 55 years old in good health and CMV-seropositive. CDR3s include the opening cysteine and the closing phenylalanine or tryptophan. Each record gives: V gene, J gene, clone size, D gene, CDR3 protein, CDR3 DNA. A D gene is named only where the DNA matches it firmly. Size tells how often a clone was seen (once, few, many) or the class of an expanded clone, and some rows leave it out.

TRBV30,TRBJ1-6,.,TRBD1,CARGTGTNSPLHF,TGTGCCCGAGGGACAGGAACGAATTCACCCCTCCACTTT
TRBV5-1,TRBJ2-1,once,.,CASSFVGPGTYNEQFF,TGCGCCAGCAGCTTCGTTGGGCCCGGAACCTACAATGAGCAGTTCTTC
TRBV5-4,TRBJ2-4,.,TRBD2,CASSLESAGDIQYF,TGTGCCAGCAGCTTGGAGTCTGCGGGGGACATTCAGTACTTC
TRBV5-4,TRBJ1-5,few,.,CASSLYPAAGQPQHF,TGTGCCAGCAGCTTGTATCCCGCAGCGGGACAGCCCCAGCATTTT
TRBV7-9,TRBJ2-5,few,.,CASSLGGGSQETQYF,TGTGCCAGCAGCTTAGGGGGGGGCAGCCAAGAGACCCAGTACTTC
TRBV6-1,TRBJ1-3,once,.,CASSVELRGTGNTIYF,TGTGCCAGCAGTGTCGAGCTAAGGGGGACTGGAAACACCATATATTTT
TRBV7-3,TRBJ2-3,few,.,CASSSGGDTQYF,TGTGCCAGCAGCTCCGGGGGTGATACGCAGTATTTT
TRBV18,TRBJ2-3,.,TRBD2,CASSPRSGSSDTQYF,TGTGCCAGCTCACCAAGAAGCGGGAGTTCTGATACGCAGTATTTT
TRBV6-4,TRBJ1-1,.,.,CASGPRRTEAFF,TGTGCCAGCGGACCACGGAGGACTGAAGCTTTCTTT
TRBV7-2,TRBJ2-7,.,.,CASSLDSLSFTYEQYF,TGTGCCAGCAGCTTGGACAGTTTGTCTTTCACCTACGAGCAGTACTTC
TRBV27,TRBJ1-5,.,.,CASRPQVYSNQPQHF,TGTGCCAGCAGGCCTCAGGTCTACAGTAATCAGCCCCAGCATTTT
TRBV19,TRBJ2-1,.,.,CASSIVANEQFF,TGTGCCAGTAGTATAGTTGCGAATGAGCAGTTCTTC
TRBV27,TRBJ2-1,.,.,CASNEGRGVNEQFF,TGTGCCAGCAATGAGGGCAGGGGAGTGAATGAGCAGTTCTTC
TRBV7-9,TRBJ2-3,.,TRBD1,CASSSPRDSLGADTQYF,TGTGCCAGCAGCTCCCCGAGGGACAGCCTAGGGGCAGATACGCAGTATTTT
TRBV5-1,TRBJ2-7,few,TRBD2,CASRGTSGDEQYF,TGCGCCAGCAGGGGGACTAGCGGAGACGAGCAGTACTTC
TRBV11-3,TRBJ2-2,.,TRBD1,CASSLSQGVTGELFF,TGTGCCAGCAGCTTATCACAGGGGGTAACCGGGGAGCTGTTTTTT
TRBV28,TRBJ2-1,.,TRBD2,CASSKLAGANNEQFF,TGTGCCAGCAGTAAACTAGCGGGAGCTAACAATGAGCAGTTCTTC
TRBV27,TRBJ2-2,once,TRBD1,CASSFWTGARTGELFF,TGTGCCAGCAGTTTTTGGACAGGGGCAAGGACCGGGGAGCTGTTTTTT
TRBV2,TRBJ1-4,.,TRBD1,CASGRDRDNEKLFF,TGTGCCAGCGGCCGGGACAGGGATAATGAAAAACTGTTTTTT
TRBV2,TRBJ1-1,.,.,CASSGQLGGTEAFF,TGTGCCAGCAGTGGACAGCTTGGCGGCACTGAAGCTTTCTTT
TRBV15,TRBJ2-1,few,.,CATSRDGGTYNEQFF,TGTGCCACCAGCAGAGATGGCGGGACGTACAATGAGCAGTTCTTC
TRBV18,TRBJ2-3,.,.,CASSPGTTDTQYF,TGTGCCAGCTCACCCGGGACAACGGATACGCAGTATTTT
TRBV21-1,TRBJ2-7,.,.,CASSRTSGRVPYEQYF,TGTGCCAGCAGCCGGACTAGCGGGAGGGTTCCGTACGAGCAGTACTTC
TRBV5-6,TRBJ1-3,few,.,CASSWRASSGNTIYF,TGTGCCAGCAGCTGGAGGGCCAGCTCTGGAAACACCATATATTTT
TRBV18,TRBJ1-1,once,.,CASSPQLRGEAFF,TGTGCCAGCTCACCCCAATTGCGAGGTGAAGCTTTCTTT
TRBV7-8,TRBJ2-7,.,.,CASSPSDREEENEQYF,TGTGCCAGCAGCCCCTCAGACAGGGAGGAAGAGAACGAGCAGTACTTC
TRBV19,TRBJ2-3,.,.,CASRAPGGTDTQYF,TGTGCCAGTAGGGCCCCGGGAGGCACAGATACGCAGTATTTT
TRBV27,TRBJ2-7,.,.,CASRLLGASSYEQYF,TGTGCCAGCAGATTATTGGGAGCTAGCTCCTACGAGCAGTACTTC
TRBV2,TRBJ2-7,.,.,CASSGAYEQYF,TGTGCCAGCAGCGGGGCCTACGAGCAGTACTTC
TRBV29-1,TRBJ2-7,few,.,CSVEGGNEQYF,TGCAGCGTTGAAGGAGGGAACGAGCAGTACTTC
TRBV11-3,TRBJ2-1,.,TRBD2,CASSSGTSGYNEQFF,TGTGCCAGCAGCTCGGGGACTAGCGGGTACAATGAGCAGTTCTTC
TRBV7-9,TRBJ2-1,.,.,CASSLGLNNEQFF,TGTGCCAGCAGCTTAGGTCTTAACAATGAGCAGTTCTTC
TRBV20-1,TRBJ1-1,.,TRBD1,CSADDRATFF,TGCAGTGCAGACGACAGGGCCACTTTCTTT
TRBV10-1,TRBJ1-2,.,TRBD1,CASSESRTGNYGYTF,TGCGCCAGCAGTGAGTCGAGGACAGGAAACTATGGCTACACCTTC
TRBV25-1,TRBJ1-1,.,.,CASKRGSNTEAFF,TGTGCCAGCAAAAGGGGCTCGAACACTGAAGCTTTCTTT
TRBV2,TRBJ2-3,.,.,CASSEGPIGSSTQYF,TGTGCCAGCAGTGAAGGGCCGATCGGGAGCTCAACGCAGTATTTT
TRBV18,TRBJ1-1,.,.,CASSPLSAGFSVGAEAFF,TGTGCCAGCTCACCACTATCGGCAGGATTTTCGGTGGGTGCTGAAGCTTTCTTT
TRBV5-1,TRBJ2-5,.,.,CASRPDSQETQYF,TGCGCCAGCAGACCGGACAGCCAAGAGACCCAGTACTTC
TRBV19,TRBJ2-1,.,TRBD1,CASSITGDSEQFF,TGTGCCAGTAGTATAACCGGGGACAGTGAGCAGTTCTTC
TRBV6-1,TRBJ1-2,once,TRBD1,CASSEGWSGQGARGYTF,TGTGCCAGCAGTGAAGGTTGGTCGGGGCAGGGGGCGCGCGGCTACACCTTC
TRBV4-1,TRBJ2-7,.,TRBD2,CASSQLPGLAGAWEQYF,TGCGCCAGCAGCCAACTACCGGGACTAGCGGGAGCCTGGGAGCAGTACTTC
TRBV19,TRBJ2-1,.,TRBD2,CASSMGTSGRSEQFF,TGTGCCAGTAGTATGGGGACTAGCGGGAGGAGTGAGCAGTTCTTC